This T cell receptor beta chain came from a study of blood T cells in healthy people across ages. Overall study findings and caveats: Diversity of TCR beta correlated strongly with naive T cell percentage.

As to this clonotype: Antigen: not known.

CDR1 and CDR2 (germline): SEHNR, FQNEAQ (reference sequence). V was shortened by 5 bases and J by 0 bases, with 11 bases between the two germline ends. The CDR3 loop spans 15 amino acids. The amount of total RNA extracted per sample was at least 6 micrograms. Primed by a sample-barcoded 5' primer and a J-beta primer mix, a second PCR proceeded for about 6 to 11 cycles. MiXCR, run by TCRdb on the 5' RACE reads, gives a single entry per CDR3 protein. The sample contains about 1,400,000 distinct CDR3 sequences, approximately 59% of which appear only once. The source of this sequence is a man younger than 30 in good health. Source material: blood. The chain couples TRBV7-9 to TRBJ1-3; D gene ambiguous. The CDR3: CASSPTAHSGNTIYF. Written as DNA, the CDR3 is TGTGCCAGCAGCCCGACCGCGCACTCTGGAAACACCATATATTTT.